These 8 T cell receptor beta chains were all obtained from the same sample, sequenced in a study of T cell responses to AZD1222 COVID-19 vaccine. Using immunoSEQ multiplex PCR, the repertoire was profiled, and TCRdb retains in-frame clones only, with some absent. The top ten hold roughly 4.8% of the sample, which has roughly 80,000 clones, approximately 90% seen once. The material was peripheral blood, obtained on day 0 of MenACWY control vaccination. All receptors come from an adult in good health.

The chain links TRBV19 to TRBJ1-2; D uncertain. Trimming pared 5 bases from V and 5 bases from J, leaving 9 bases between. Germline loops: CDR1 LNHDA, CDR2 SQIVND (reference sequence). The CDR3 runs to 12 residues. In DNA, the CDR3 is TGTGCCAGTAGTGTCACAGATTATGGCTACACCTTC. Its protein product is CASSVTDYGYTF.

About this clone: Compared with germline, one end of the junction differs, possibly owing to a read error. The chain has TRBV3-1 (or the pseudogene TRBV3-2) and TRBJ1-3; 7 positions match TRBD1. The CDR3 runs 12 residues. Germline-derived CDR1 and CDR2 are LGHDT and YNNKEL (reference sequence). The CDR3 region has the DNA TGTGCCAGCAGCCAAGAGGGACAGTCCCTAAATTTT. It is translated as CASSQEGQSLNF.

The CDR3 bases are TGTGCCAGCAGTCCGCACGGACACAAAGAGACCCAGTACTTC. This translates into CASSPHGHKETQYF. The chain employs TRBV28 and TRBJ2-5, with D possibly TRBD1 on 5 matching bases. Germline V gene data show CDR1 as MDHEN and CDR2 as SYDVKM. V was clipped by 5 bases and J by 3 bases, with 13 bases between them. There are 14 residues in the CDR3. The full variable domain, with the rest looked up from reference TRBV28 and TRBJ2-5, is DVKVTQSSRYLVKRTGEKVFLECVQDMDHENMFWYRQDPGLGLRLIYFSYDVKMKEKGDIPEGYSVSREKKERFSLILESASTNQTSMYLCASSPHGHKETQYFGPGTRLLVL.

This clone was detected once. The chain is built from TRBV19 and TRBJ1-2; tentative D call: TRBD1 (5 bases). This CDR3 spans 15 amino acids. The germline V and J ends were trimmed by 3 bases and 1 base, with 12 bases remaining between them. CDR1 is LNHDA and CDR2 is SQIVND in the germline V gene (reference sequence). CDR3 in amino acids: CASSIDRRDNYGYTF. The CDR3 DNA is TGTGCCAGTAGTATCGACCGCAGGGATAACTATGGCTACACCTTC.

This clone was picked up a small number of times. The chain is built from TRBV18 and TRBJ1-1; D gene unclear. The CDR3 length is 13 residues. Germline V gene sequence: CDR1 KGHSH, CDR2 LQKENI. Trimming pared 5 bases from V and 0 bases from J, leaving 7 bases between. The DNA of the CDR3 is TGTGCCAGCTCAACTACACTGAACACTGAAGCTTTCTTT. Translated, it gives CASSTTLNTEAFF.

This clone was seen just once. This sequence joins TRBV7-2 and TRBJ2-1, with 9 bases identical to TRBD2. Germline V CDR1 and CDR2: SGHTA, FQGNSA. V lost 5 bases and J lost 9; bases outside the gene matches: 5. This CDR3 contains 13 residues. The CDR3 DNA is TGTGCCAGCAGCCCCGTAGCGGGAGTTGAGCAGTTCTTC. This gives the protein CASSPVAGVEQFF.

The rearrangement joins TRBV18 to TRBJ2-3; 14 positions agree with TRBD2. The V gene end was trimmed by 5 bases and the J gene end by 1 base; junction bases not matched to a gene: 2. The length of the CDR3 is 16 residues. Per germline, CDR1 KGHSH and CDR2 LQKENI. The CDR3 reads CASSSGLAGGTDTQYF. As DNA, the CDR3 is TGTGCCAGCTCATCGGGACTAGCGGGAGGCACAGATACGCAGTATTTT. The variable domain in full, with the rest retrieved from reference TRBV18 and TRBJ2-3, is NAGVMQNPRHLVRRRGQEARLRCSPMKGHSHVYWYRQLPEEGLKFMVYLQKENIIDESGMPKERFSAEFPKEGPSILRIQQVVRGDSAAYFCASSSGLAGGTDTQYFGPGTRLTVL.

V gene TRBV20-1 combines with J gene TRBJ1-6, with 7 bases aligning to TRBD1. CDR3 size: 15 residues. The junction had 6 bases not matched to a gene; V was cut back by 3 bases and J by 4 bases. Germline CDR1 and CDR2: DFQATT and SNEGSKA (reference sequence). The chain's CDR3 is CSASVGTAYNSPLHF. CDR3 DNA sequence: TGCAGTGCTAGTGTGGGGACAGCTTATAATTCACCCCTCCACTTT.